Reported below is one T cell receptor (beta chain). Only in-frame clones appear in the TCRdb table, and some are missing; sequencing was by immunoSEQ multiplex PCR. The sample records roughly 140,000 clones, around 89% being singletons. These data come from a study of blood T cell repertoires in COVID-19. Study in general: Material from acute and convalescent COVID-19 was sourced from the United States, Italy and Spain. T cells, B-cell-depleted T cells, or PBMCs provided the cDNA or gDNA that served as material.

Per germline, CDR1 LNHDA and CDR2 SQIVND (reference sequence). The CDR3 length is 12 residues. Trimming removed 8 bases from V and 6 bases from J, with 14 bases in between. Self-reported history from a screening survey and questionnaire set each donor's cohort. The receptor was derived from a woman younger than 45 with acute COVID-19. Source material: PBMCs or T cells enriched from blood (not recorded which). V is TRBV19 and J is TRBJ2-7; the D gene is possibly TRBD1 (7 bases). The CDR3, as DNA: TGTGCCAGTGACGGTCAGGGGGGCGAGCAGTACTTC. Its translation is CASDGQGGEQYF.